Listed below are T cell receptor beta chains from one sample, sequenced in a study of T cell responses to AZD1222 COVID-19 vaccine. Sequencing used immunoSEQ multiplex PCR; TCRdb keeps in-frame clones, though not all of them. The sample contains approximately 150,000 clones, approximately 89% of which appear only once. This sample comprised peripheral blood, obtained 28 days after the second AZD1222 dose. All receptors come from an adult who received the AZD1222 COVID-19 vaccine. Both conserved end residues are part of each CDR3. Fields, in order: V gene, CDR3 length, J gene, clone size, D gene, CDR3 DNA, CDR3 protein. D genes are given only for firm matches. Clone size is stated in some rows and not others, as once, few, many or a class when expanded.

TRBV28,16,TRBJ1-2,NA,TRBD1,TGTGCCAGCAGCAGGTTTCGGGGACAGGGCGGCTATGGCTACACCTTC,CASSRFRGQGGYGYTF
TRBV4-3,15,TRBJ2-1,once,NA,TGCGCCAGCAGCCAAGAAGAAGGAAACTACAATGAGCAGTTCTTC,CASSQEEGNYNEQFF
TRBV10-2,14,TRBJ2-3,NA,NA,TGCGCCAGCAGTGCGGTCGGGGGACCAGATACGCAGTATTTT,CASSAVGGPDTQYF
TRBV11-2,13,TRBJ2-5,NA,NA,TGTGCCAGCAGCTTAGGAGGGGGTTGGACCCAGTACTTC,CASSLGGGWTQYF
TRBV19,18,TRBJ2-4,NA,NA,TGTGCCAGTAGTATAAGGGGCAGGGGAGGATTGACCAAAAACATTCAGTACTTC,CASSIRGRGGLTKNIQYF
TRBV9,13,TRBJ2-2,NA,NA,TGTGCCAGCAGCGCTGATTGGGCCGGGGAGCTGTTTTTT,CASSADWAGELFF
TRBV5-5,18,TRBJ2-2,NA,NA,TGTGCCAGCAGCTCGATGAACTCGGGATCCTCCCTGGACCGGGAGCTGTTTTTT,CASSSMNSGSSLDRELFF
TRBV7-9,13,TRBJ1-2,NA,NA,TGTGCCAGCAGCTTATATAGCGATACCGGCTACACCTTC,CASSLYSDTGYTF
TRBV25-1,10,TRBJ1-5,NA,NA,TGTGCCAGCAGGGGTCAGCCCCAGCATTTT,CASRGQPQHF
TRBV24-1,14,TRBJ2-2,NA,NA,TGTGCCACCAGTGAGGGTAGGAACACCGGGGAGCTGTTCTTT,CATSEGRNTGELFF
TRBV18,16,TRBJ1-4,once,NA,TGTGCCAGCTCACCGTGGCCTTCCGCAACTAATGAAAAACTGTTTTTT,CASSPWPSATNEKLFF
TRBV3-1/TRBV3-2,15,TRBJ2-5,NA,NA,TGTGCCAGCAGCCAATGGAGGGGGCGCTGGGAGACCCAGTACTTC,CASSQWRGRWETQYF
TRBV3-1/TRBV3-2,16,TRBJ2-7,NA,NA,TGTGCCAGCAGCCAAGTACCCGACAGGAGAGACTACGAGCAGTACTTC,CASSQVPDRRDYEQYF